This is a list of T cell receptor beta chains from one sample in a study of blood T cell repertoires in COVID-19. The method was immunoSEQ multiplex PCR; TCRdb's version includes in-frame clones alone and lacks a portion of them. The sample lists under 300,000 clones, about 86% occurring once. The source material was peripheral blood. The receptors derive from a woman in her 30s with COVID-19, enrolled during active disease. The CDR3 runs from the conserved cysteine through the conserved F or W. Each record gives: clone size, D gene, V gene, J gene, CDR3 DNA, CDR3 protein. D genes are given only for firm matches. Clone sizes are given selectively: once, few, many, or a class where the clone is expanded.

clone size: NA
D gene: TRBD1
V gene: TRBV19
J gene: TRBJ1-4
CDR3 DNA: TGTGCCAGTAGCAGACAGGGGGCGCGGGGTGAAAAACTGTTTTTT
CDR3 protein: CASSRQGARGEKLFF

clone size: NA
D gene: TRBD2
V gene: TRBV7-8
J gene: TRBJ2-1
CDR3 DNA: TGTGCCAGCAGCTTAAATGTGGGTAGCGGGCTCGAGCAGTTCTTC
CDR3 protein: CASSLNVGSGLEQFF

clone size: NA
D gene: NA
V gene: TRBV4-1
J gene: TRBJ2-7
CDR3 DNA: TGCGCCAGCAGCCTCACCAGGGATTCCTACGAGCAGTACTTC
CDR3 protein: CASSLTRDSYEQYF

clone size: NA
D gene: TRBD2
V gene: TRBV30
J gene: TRBJ2-5
CDR3 DNA: TGTGCCTGGAATCGCGGGGGTGCACAAGAGACCCAGTACTTC
CDR3 protein: CAWNRGGAQETQYF

clone size: NA
D gene: TRBD2
V gene: TRBV18
J gene: TRBJ2-7
CDR3 DNA: TGTGCCAGCTCACCGGCTTTGGGGCAGCGGGGGGGCCGCTACGAGCAGTACTTC
CDR3 protein: CASSPALGQRGGRYEQYF

clone size: NA
D gene: TRBD1
V gene: TRBV29-1
J gene: TRBJ1-2
CDR3 DNA: TGCAGCGTAGACAGGGGGGCCTATGGCTACACCTTC
CDR3 protein: CSVDRGAYGYTF

clone size: NA
D gene: NA
V gene: TRBV5-6
J gene: TRBJ1-2
CDR3 DNA: TGTGCCAGCAGCTTTCAGGTCCTGGTTGGCTACACCTTC
CDR3 protein: CASSFQVLVGYTF

clone size: NA
D gene: NA
V gene: TRBV5-8
J gene: TRBJ2-4
CDR3 DNA: TGTGCCAGCAGCCTAGATCCCGGGGCCAAAAACATTCAGTACTTC
CDR3 protein: CASSLDPGAKNIQYF

clone size: few
D gene: TRBD1
V gene: TRBV3-1/TRBV3-2
J gene: TRBJ1-4
CDR3 DNA: TGTGCCAGCAGCCATTACGGACAGGGAAGTGAAAAACTGTTTTTT
CDR3 protein: CASSHYGQGSEKLFF

clone size: NA
D gene: TRBD2
V gene: TRBV4-2
J gene: TRBJ2-3
CDR3 DNA: TGTGCCAGCAGCCAATCAGGTAGCGGGGGGCCCACCGATACGCAGTATTTT
CDR3 protein: CASSQSGSGGPTDTQYF

clone size: NA
D gene: NA
V gene: TRBV9
J gene: TRBJ2-1
CDR3 DNA: TGTGCCAGCAGCGTAGGAGAGAATGAGCAGTTCTTC
CDR3 protein: CASSVGENEQFF

clone size: NA
D gene: TRBD2
V gene: TRBV19
J gene: TRBJ2-1
CDR3 DNA: TGTGCCAGTAGTCTAGCGGGAAACTACAATGAGCAGTTCTTC
CDR3 protein: CASSLAGNYNEQFF

clone size: NA
D gene: TRBD2
V gene: TRBV18
J gene: TRBJ2-3
CDR3 DNA: TGTGCCAGCTCACGAAGACTAGCGGGGTTTTCAGATACGCAGTATTTT
CDR3 protein: CASSRRLAGFSDTQYF

clone size: NA
D gene: NA
V gene: TRBV7-8
J gene: TRBJ2-7
CDR3 DNA: TGTGCCAGCAGCGACGCGTCAGGGGCGGACGAGCAGTACTTC
CDR3 protein: CASSDASGADEQYF

clone size: NA
D gene: TRBD2
V gene: TRBV10-2
J gene: TRBJ2-7
CDR3 DNA: TGCGCCAGTACGCCGGGACTAGCGGGGGGGCGCGAGCAGTACTTC
CDR3 protein: CASTPGLAGGREQYF

clone size: NA
D gene: NA
V gene: TRBV7-9
J gene: TRBJ1-6
CDR3 DNA: TGTGCCAGCAGCTTAGCGGAGGGCAGGAATTCACCCCTCCACTTT
CDR3 protein: CASSLAEGRNSPLHF

clone size: NA
D gene: NA
V gene: TRBV5-5
J gene: TRBJ2-2
CDR3 DNA: TGTGCCAGCAGCTTGGATCGGGTTAGGCGCGGGGAGCTGTTTTTT
CDR3 protein: CASSLDRVRRGELFF

clone size: NA
D gene: TRBD2
V gene: TRBV3-1/TRBV3-2
J gene: TRBJ2-7
CDR3 DNA: TGTGCCAGCAGCCCACCCGCGGGGGGGCGTCCCTACGAGCAGTACTTC
CDR3 protein: CASSPPAGGRPYEQYF